This T cell receptor beta chain was identified in a study of graft-versus-host responses after intestinal transplantation. Study overall: Every recipient had anti-thymocyte globulin induction and three to four years of tacrolimus plus steroids.

Germline CDR1 reads MNHNS; CDR2 reads SASEGT. Trimming shortened V by 1 base and J by 0 bases, and 10 bases separated the two germline ends. This CDR3 region has 16 residues. The graft tissue was processed, and this released both intraepithelial and lamina propria lymphocytes. Study-wide points: Ileal or blood samples showed some GvH clones first, and such clones were also found in recipient marrow. Within allografts, high graft-versus-host to host-versus-graft clonal ratios were seen among patients with graft-donor T cell macrochimerism. Peak levels of circulating GvH clones tracked with early post-transplant HvG declines.

The repertoire was sequenced with immunoSEQ multiplex PCR; TCRdb's copy has only in-frame clones and lacks some. The sample records roughly 36,000 clones, roughly 90% being singletons. Details on this clone: The antigen is undetermined.

This clonotype was sampled from a human patient who received an intestinal transplant, so some T cells may come from the graft donor. This chain uses TRBV6-1 with TRBJ2-4; D is uncertain. This specimen consisted of ileum tissue, obtained around 200 days after intestinal transplant. The CDR3 protein is CASSEVRTIAKNIQYF. As DNA, the CDR3 is TGTGCCAGCAGTGAAGTCCGTACTATAGCCAAAAACATTCAGTACTTC.